The rows below give T cell receptor beta chains drawn from one sample of a study of response to subunit inactivated influenza vaccine. TCRdb recomputed calls from the RT-PCR reads with MiXCR, one row per CDR3 protein. This sample yields around 530,000 distinct CDR3 sequences, of which 16% are seen a single time; around 3% belongs to the top ten. The specimen was CD4+ T cells sorted from PBMCs, collected less than 25 months after vaccination. These receptors were obtained from a man in his fifties or sixties who received an inactivated influenza vaccine. The CDR3 runs from the conserved cysteine through the conserved F or W. D genes are given only for firm matches. For some rows the clone size is stated as once, few or many, or as a class when expanded; others skip it.

size: few; V: TRBV5-6; D: .; J: TRBJ1-1; CDR3: CASSFQGAGTEAFF; DNA: TGTGCCAGCAGCTTCCAAGGGGCGGGCACTGAAGCTTTCTTT
size: many; V: TRBV2; D: .; J: TRBJ2-1; CDR3: CASSVEGFSYNEQFF; DNA: TGTGCCAGCAGTGTCGAAGGATTCTCCTACAATGAGCAGTTCTTC
size: few; V: TRBV27; D: .; J: TRBJ2-5; CDR3: CASSLSGVIGTQYF; DNA: TGTGCCAGCAGTTTGTCTGGCGTTATTGGGACCCAGTACTTC
size: .; V: TRBV9; D: .; J: TRBJ1-1; CDR3: CASQLGMANTEAFF; DNA: TGTGCCAGCCAACTGGGGATGGCGAACACTGAAGCTTTCTTT
size: few; V: TRBV2; D: .; J: TRBJ2-1; CDR3: CASNPTRGHEQFF; DNA: TGTGCCAGCAACCCTACCCGGGGCCATGAGCAGTTCTTC
size: .; V: TRBV3-1; D: .; J: TRBJ2-4; CDR3: CASSQDLRAGKNIQYF; DNA: TGTGCCAGCAGCCAAGATCTACGGGCAGGGAAAAACATTCAGTACTTC
size: .; V: TRBV4-3; D: .; J: TRBJ1-2; CDR3: CASSQGARVSYGYTF; DNA: TGCGCCAGCAGCCAAGGGGCTCGGGTGTCCTATGGCTACACCTTC
size: few; V: TRBV6-1; D: .; J: TRBJ1-1; CDR3: CASSPSGLWNTEAFF; DNA: TGTGCCAGCAGTCCCTCCGGCCTCTGGAACACTGAAGCTTTCTTT
size: .; V: TRBV29-1; D: .; J: TRBJ2-5; CDR3: CSAGGGQETQYF; DNA: TGCAGCGCCGGAGGGGGTCAGGAGACCCAGTACTTC
size: few; V: TRBV20-1; D: .; J: TRBJ1-1; CDR3: CSAITGSLRNTEAFF; DNA: TGCAGTGCTATTACAGGGTCATTACGGAACACTGAAGCTTTCTTT
size: .; V: TRBV20-1; D: TRBD2; J: TRBJ2-1; CDR3: CSASGLAGEDEQFF; DNA: TGCAGTGCTAGTGGGCTAGCGGGAGAGGATGAGCAGTTCTTC
size: .; V: TRBV4-2; D: TRBD1; J: TRBJ1-1; CDR3: CASSQEEQGMNTEAFF; DNA: TGTGCCAGCAGCCAAGAGGAACAGGGGATGAACACTGAAGCTTTCTTT
size: .; V: TRBV15; D: TRBD1; J: TRBJ2-7; CDR3: CATSRRGQGDYEQYF; DNA: TGTGCCACCAGCAGAAGAGGACAGGGGGACTACGAGCAGTACTTC
size: few; V: TRBV6-6; D: TRBD2; J: TRBJ2-7; CDR3: CASNPRGGNEQYF; DNA: TGTGCCAGCAATCCGCGGGGGGGCAACGAGCAGTACTTC
size: .; V: TRBV12-3/TRBV12-4; D: .; J: TRBJ1-1; CDR3: CASSLYRDNTEAFF; DNA: TGTGCCAGCAGTTTGTACCGGGACAACACTGAAGCTTTCTTT
size: .; V: TRBV5-1; D: .; J: TRBJ1-2; CDR3: CASSLGWDYGYTF; DNA: TGCGCCAGCAGCTTGGGATGGGACTATGGCTACACCTTC
size: .; V: TRBV6-1; D: .; J: TRBJ1-1; CDR3: CASREYGNTEAFF; DNA: TGTGCCAGCAGAGAATATGGGAACACTGAAGCTTTCTTT
size: .; V: TRBV3-1; D: .; J: TRBJ1-3; CDR3: CASSQEVICTGYSGNTIYF; DNA: TGTGCCAGCAGCCAGGAGGTCATTTGTACAGGGTACTCTGGAAACACCATATATTTT
size: .; V: TRBV4-2; D: TRBD2; J: TRBJ2-1; CDR3: CASSQDSSGFYNEQFF; DNA: TGTGCCAGCAGCCAAGATTCTAGCGGGTTTTACAATGAGCAGTTCTTC
size: .; V: TRBV12-3/TRBV12-4; D: TRBD1; J: TRBJ2-7; CDR3: CASSHRDRDLGQYF; DNA: TGTGCCAGCAGTCACCGGGACAGGGATCTCGGGCAGTACTTC
size: .; V: TRBV4-1; D: TRBD1; J: TRBJ1-5; CDR3: CASSQEGQGVNVGQPQHF; DNA: TGCGCCAGCAGCCAAGAAGGGCAGGGGGTAAATGTCGGTCAGCCCCAGCATTTT
size: many; V: TRBV12-3/TRBV12-4; D: .; J: TRBJ2-5; CDR3: CASSYGETQYF; DNA: TGTGCCAGCAGTTACGGAGAGACCCAGTACTTC
size: few; V: TRBV2; D: .; J: TRBJ2-1; CDR3: CASSELYNGGEQFF; DNA: TGTGCCAGCAGTGAATTATACAATGGGGGTGAGCAGTTCTTC
size: .; V: TRBV4-2; D: .; J: TRBJ1-5; CDR3: CASSQDIGGTSNQPQHF; DNA: TGTGCCAGCAGCCAAGATATAGGGGGTACCAGCAATCAGCCCCAGCATTTT
size: few; V: TRBV7-2; D: .; J: TRBJ1-4; CDR3: CASSPAGGSEKLFF; DNA: TGTGCCAGCAGCCCCGCCGGAGGAAGTGAAAAACTGTTTTTT
size: few; V: TRBV30; D: TRBD1; J: TRBJ1-4; CDR3: CAWRSGQGAEKLFF; DNA: TGTGCCTGGAGATCAGGACAGGGGGCTGAAAAACTGTTTTTT
size: few; V: TRBV7-8; D: .; J: TRBJ2-1; CDR3: CASSRSLPYNEQFF; DNA: TGTGCCAGCAGCCGCTCTCTTCCCTACAATGAGCAGTTCTTC
size: few; V: TRBV5-1; D: .; J: TRBJ2-3; CDR3: CASSPQGGIADTQYF; DNA: TGCGCCAGCAGCCCCCAGGGGGGTATCGCAGATACGCAGTATTTT
size: .; V: TRBV6-2/TRBV6-3; D: TRBD1; J: TRBJ1-5; CDR3: CASSFRLGTGGTHSNQPQHF; DNA: TGTGCCAGCAGTTTTCGCCTCGGGACAGGGGGCACGCATAGCAATCAGCCCCAGCATTTT
size: few; V: TRBV12-3/TRBV12-4; D: .; J: TRBJ2-1; CDR3: CASSWQLSYNEQFF; DNA: TGTGCCAGCAGTTGGCAGTTATCCTACAATGAGCAGTTCTTC
size: .; V: TRBV5-5; D: .; J: TRBJ1-6; CDR3: CASSGITGFSSYNSPLHF; DNA: TGTGCCAGCAGCGGGATAACAGGGTTCTCCTCCTATAATTCACCCCTCCACTTT
size: few; V: TRBV5-1; D: TRBD2; J: TRBJ2-5; CDR3: CASSQGLAGGPRETQYF; DNA: TGCGCCAGCAGCCAGGGACTAGCGGGAGGGCCTAGAGAGACCCAGTACTTC
size: .; V: TRBV6-2/TRBV6-3; D: TRBD2; J: TRBJ2-1; CDR3: CASQLRGLALREQFF; DNA: TGTGCCAGCCAGTTGCGGGGACTAGCCCTCCGTGAGCAGTTCTTC
size: many; V: TRBV3-1; D: .; J: TRBJ2-5; CDR3: CASSQEAIGETQYF; DNA: TGTGCCAGCAGCCAAGAAGCAATTGGGGAGACCCAGTACTTC
size: many; V: TRBV4-3; D: .; J: TRBJ1-4; CDR3: CASSQDTAVLGEKLFF; DNA: TGCGCCAGCAGCCAAGATACCGCAGTCCTGGGTGAAAAACTGTTTTTT
size: .; V: TRBV20-1; D: TRBD1; J: TRBJ2-7; CDR3: CSASRTGGYEQYF; DNA: TGCAGTGCTAGTCGGACAGGGGGCTACGAGCAGTACTTC
size: .; V: TRBV7-2; D: TRBD1; J: TRBJ1-2; CDR3: CASSLHQGGSNYGYTF; DNA: TGTGCCAGCAGCTTGCATCAGGGGGGATCTAACTATGGCTACACCTTC
size: few; V: TRBV5-1; D: .; J: TRBJ2-3; CDR3: CASSGGENTDTQYF; DNA: TGCGCCAGCAGCGGCGGGGAAAACACAGATACGCAGTATTTT
size: few; V: TRBV12-3/TRBV12-4; D: .; J: TRBJ1-5; CDR3: CASSAGLQPQHF; DNA: TGTGCCAGCAGTGCAGGACTTCAGCCCCAGCATTTT
size: .; V: TRBV4-2; D: .; J: TRBJ2-4; CDR3: CASSQEYSGASQYF; DNA: TGTGCCAGCAGCCAGGAATACTCCGGGGCCTCTCAGTACTTC
size: .; V: TRBV14; D: .; J: TRBJ2-7; CDR3: CASSQVGPQYF; DNA: TGTGCCAGCAGCCAAGTTGGTCCGCAGTACTTC
size: .; V: TRBV6-5; D: .; J: TRBJ1-1; CDR3: CASSYEEAFMNTEAFF; DNA: TGTGCCAGCAGTTACGAGGAGGCCTTCATGAACACTGAAGCTTTCTTT
size: .; V: TRBV11-2; D: .; J: TRBJ2-2; CDR3: CASSLDRLGGVGELFF; DNA: TGTGCCAGCAGCTTAGATCGGCTGGGGGGTGTCGGGGAGCTGTTTTTT
size: few; V: TRBV7-9; D: .; J: TRBJ2-2; CDR3: CASSLALEGPTGELFF; DNA: TGTGCCAGCAGCTTAGCGCTAGAGGGCCCCACCGGGGAGCTGTTTTTT
size: .; V: TRBV18; D: TRBD1; J: TRBJ1-6; CDR3: CASSPSTGHDSPLHF; DNA: TGTGCCAGCTCACCGTCGACAGGGCACGATTCACCCCTCCACTTT
size: .; V: TRBV20-1; D: TRBD2; J: TRBJ2-7; CDR3: CSASGSQGGGSYEQYF; DNA: TGCAGTGCTAGTGGGTCTCAGGGCGGGGGCTCCTACGAGCAGTACTTC
size: .; V: TRBV28; D: .; J: TRBJ2-7; CDR3: CASSLSPYTRPQYF; DNA: TGTGCCAGCAGTTTATCGCCCTATACCCGCCCGCAGTACTTC
size: .; V: TRBV6-5; D: .; J: TRBJ1-1; CDR3: CASSYSDSPGFAEAFF; DNA: TGTGCCAGCAGTTACTCCGACAGCCCTGGGTTTGCTGAAGCTTTCTTT
size: .; V: TRBV5-1; D: TRBD2; J: TRBJ2-1; CDR3: CASSLGGLAVEQFF; DNA: TGCGCCAGCAGCTTGGGAGGACTAGCGGTTGAGCAGTTCTTC
size: few; V: TRBV28; D: .; J: TRBJ1-6; CDR3: CASISGLSYNSPLHF; DNA: TGTGCCAGCATATCGGGTCTTTCGTATAATTCACCCCTCCACTTT
size: few; V: TRBV30; D: TRBD1; J: TRBJ1-3; CDR3: CAWSETGVGNTIYF; DNA: TGTGCCTGGAGCGAAACAGGGGTTGGAAACACCATATATTTT
size: .; V: TRBV6-5; D: TRBD1; J: TRBJ1-1; CDR3: CASRSNRGQAFF; DNA: TGTGCCAGCAGGTCTAATAGGGGGCAAGCTTTCTTT
size: few; V: TRBV6-1; D: .; J: TRBJ1-2; CDR3: CASSRAPREGYNYGYTF; DNA: TGTGCCAGCAGTAGAGCCCCGAGGGAGGGTTATAACTATGGCTACACCTTC
size: few; V: TRBV27; D: .; J: TRBJ2-3; CDR3: CASTTRGTDTQYF; DNA: TGTGCCAGCACTACGCGAGGCACAGATACGCAGTATTTT
size: .; V: TRBV12-3/TRBV12-4; D: TRBD1; J: TRBJ1-2; CDR3: CASSRDRGHGYTF; DNA: TGTGCCAGCAGCCGGGACAGGGGCCATGGCTACACCTTC
size: few; V: TRBV9; D: TRBD1; J: TRBJ2-1; CDR3: CASSVEGASYNEQFF; DNA: TGTGCCAGCAGCGTAGAGGGGGCCTCCTACAATGAGCAGTTCTTC
size: few; V: TRBV12-5; D: .; J: TRBJ2-2; CDR3: CASAADSGAGELFF; DNA: TGTGCTAGTGCCGCCGACAGTGGGGCCGGGGAGCTGTTTTTT
size: .; V: TRBV12-3/TRBV12-4; D: TRBD1; J: TRBJ2-7; CDR3: CASRPDRGYEQYF; DNA: TGTGCCAGCAGACCCGACAGGGGGTACGAGCAGTACTTC
size: many; V: TRBV5-1; D: TRBD1; J: TRBJ2-2; CDR3: CASSLRIPGQGATGELFF; DNA: TGCGCCAGCAGCTTAAGGATTCCGGGACAGGGGGCCACCGGGGAGCTGTTTTTT